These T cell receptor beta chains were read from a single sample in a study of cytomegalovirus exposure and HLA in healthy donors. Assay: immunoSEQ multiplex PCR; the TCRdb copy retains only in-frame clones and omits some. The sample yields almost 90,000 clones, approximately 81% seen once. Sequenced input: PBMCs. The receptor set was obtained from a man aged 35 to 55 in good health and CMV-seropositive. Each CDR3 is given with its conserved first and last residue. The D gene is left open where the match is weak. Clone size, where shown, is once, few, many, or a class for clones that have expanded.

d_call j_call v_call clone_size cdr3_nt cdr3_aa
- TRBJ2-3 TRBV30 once TGTGCCTGGAGGGGGGGAGATACGCAGTATTTT CAWRGGDTQYF
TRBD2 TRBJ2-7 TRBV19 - TGTGCCAGTAGTATTCTGGGCGGGGGGACCTACGAGCAGTACTTC CASSILGGGTYEQYF
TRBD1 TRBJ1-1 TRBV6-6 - TGTGCCAGCAGACAGGGGTTTTCCACTGAAGCTTTCTTT CASRQGFSTEAFF
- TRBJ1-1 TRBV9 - TGTGCCAGCAGCGTAGCGAGGAACACTGAAGCTTTCTTT CASSVARNTEAFF
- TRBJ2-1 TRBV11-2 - TGTGCCAGCAGCCCCCTTAATGAGCAGTTCTTC CASSPLNEQFF
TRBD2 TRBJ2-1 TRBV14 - TGTGCCAGCAGCCAGAGACTAGCGGGAGGTTCCTTGGGGGAGCAGTTCTTC CASSQRLAGGSLGEQFF
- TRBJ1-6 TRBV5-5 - TGTGCCAGCAGCTACCTGACAGGTCCAAATTCACCCCTCCACTTT CASSYLTGPNSPLHF
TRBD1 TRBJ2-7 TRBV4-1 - TGCGCCAGCAGCCGCGAGGGACAGGGGGCCTACGAGCAGTACTTC CASSREGQGAYEQYF
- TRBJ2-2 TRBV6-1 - TGTGCCAGCAGGAAAAACAGGAACACCGGGGAGCTGTTTTTT CASRKNRNTGELFF
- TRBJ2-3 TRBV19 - TGTGCCAGTAGGTCCCGCGGGAGCACAGATACGCAGTATTTT CASRSRGSTDTQYF
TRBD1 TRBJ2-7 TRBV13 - TGTGCCAGTCTGTACAGGGGACGGTACGAGCAGTACTTC CASLYRGRYEQYF
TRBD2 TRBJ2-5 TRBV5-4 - TGTGCCAGCAGCATGCCGGGACTAAGTGAAGAGACCCAGTACTTC CASSMPGLSEETQYF